The present TCR beta chain was sequenced within a study of regulatory T cells in long-lasting Graves disease. The overall study: Less than 3 months of antithyroid drugs had been taken by newly diagnosed Graves' patients. General study results and limits: Favoring TRBV28, TRBJ1-2 and TRBJ2-5 was a feature seen in persistent disease.

Time point indicated: newly diagnosed GD, antithyroid drugs for less than 3 months. From PBMCs, RNA was extracted and then used to make the TCR library. This clonotype turned up a few times. Its antigen remains unknown. Building the TCR beta libraries relied on iRepertoire HTBI primers, and CDR3 regions underwent Arm-PCR. TCRdb re-called the multiplex PCR reads with MiXCR, one entry per CDR3 protein. The sample lists hundreds of thousands of distinct CDR3 sequences, around 15% occurring once. The CDR3 runs to 15 residues. CDR1 and CDR2 from the germline V gene are MNHNS and SASEGT. Trimming pared 6 bases from V and 0 bases from J, leaving 12 bases between. The same specimen was also included in a second study, on T cells in Graves' hyperthyroidism and ophthalmopathy.

The sample here was peripheral blood mononuclear cells (PBMCs), taken at new diagnosis, from a patient treated with antithyroid drugs. This TCR derives from a woman under 40 with Graves disease. V is TRBV6-1 and J is TRBJ1-5; D is ambiguous. CDR3 loop: CASSPLSYSNQPQHF. The DNA of the CDR3 is TGTGCCAGCAGCCCTCTCAGTTATAGCAATCAGCCCCAGCATTTT.